The 20 T cell receptor beta chains below come from one sample, sequenced in a study of metastatic and nonmetastatic thyroid tumors. With MiXCR, TCRdb reprocessed the PCR reads. This table holds about 89,000 clones, about an eighth found once. Every patient was untreated before thyroid surgery. Sequenced input: tumor tissue. Source of these receptors: a female donor with papillary thyroid cancer or a benign thyroid nodule (not recorded which). Some clones in this sample may be carry-over from other donors' samples.

A note on this clone: A much larger clone sits a single nucleotide away, making a read error possible. V usage is TRBV18 and J usage is TRBJ1-6; D not certain. The V gene's germline CDR1 is KGHSH and CDR2 LQKENI. The CDR3 is 16 amino acids. CDR3 bases: TGTGTCAGCTCACCCCTATGGAGGTCCTATAATTCACCCCTCCACTTT. This codes for CVSSPLWRSYNSPLHF.

This clone was found many times. With a much larger clone just one base away, this may be a read error. The missing conserved phenylalanine or tryptophan at the end of this CDR3 makes a read error likely. In nucleotides, the CDR3 is TGTGCCAGTAGTATGGGCAGGGCCCAAGAGACCCAGTACCTC. This codes for CASSMGRAQETQYL. The V and J genes are TRBV19 and TRBJ2-5; D might be TRBD1 (5 bases). This CDR3 has 14 residues. In germline, CDR1 is LNHDA, CDR2 SQIVND (reference sequence). V was pared by 3 bases and J by 1 base, with 9 bases between.

CDR3 protein: CASSIGPSSYNEQFF. Here the CDR3 DNA reads TGTGCCAGCAGCATTGGACCGAGCTCCTACAATGAGCAGTTCTTC. The rearrangement joins TRBV11-2 to TRBJ2-1, with D hard to call. V lost 5 bases to trimming and J lost 0 bases, with 11 bases between them. The CDR3 has 15 residues. Germline assignment: CDR1 SGHAT and CDR2 FQNNGV.

About this clone: A much larger clone is a single base away; this may be a read error. The chain carries TRBV3-1 and TRBJ1-2; D unresolved. CDR1 is LGHDT, CDR2 YNNKEL, per germline (reference sequence). The CDR3 has 15 residues. CDR3 DNA: TGTGCCAGCAGCCAAGGTAGCGAGGCTAACTATGTCTACACCTTC. This codes for CASSQGSEANYVYTF.

In the case of this clone: This sample includes further DNA sequences coding for the same CDR3. The chain is built from TRBV7-2 and TRBJ2-2; D unresolved. V lost 5 bases, J lost 11 bases, and 21 bases lay in between. The germline V gene encodes CDR1 SGHTA and CDR2 FQGNSA. The CDR3 runs 15 residues. The CDR3 region is CASSRLRAAHRELFF. The CDR3, as DNA: TGTGCCAGCAGCCGCCTCCGGGCGGCCCACCGTGAGCTGTTTTTT.

The V and J genes are TRBV2 and TRBJ2-3; D possibly uses TRBD1 or TRBD2 (5 bases each). The CDR3 is 17 residues long. V was pared by 8 bases and J by 6 bases, with 27 bases between. In germline, CDR1 is SNHLY, CDR2 FYNNEI. The CDR3 protein is CASSEGASWRLRDTQYF. The CDR3 nucleotides are TGTGCCAGCTCCGAAGGGGCTAGCTGGAGACTCCGGGATACGCAGTATTTT. Variable domain in full (rest from reference TRBV2 and TRBJ2-3): EPEVTQTPSHQVTQMGQEVILRCVPISNHLYFYWYRQILGQKVEFLVSFYNNEISEKSEIFDDQFSVERPDGSNFTLKIRSTKLEDSAMYFCASSEGASWRLRDTQYFGPGTRLTVL.

This clone appeared many times. Other nucleotide sequences in the sample specify the same CDR3. The V gene is TRBV6-1, the J gene TRBJ2-1; 10 bases agree with TRBD2. The CDR3 contains 15 residues. V lost 6 bases, J lost 2 bases, and 4 bases stayed unmatched. Germline V gene sequence: CDR1 MNHNS, CDR2 SASEGT. In DNA form, the CDR3 reads TGTGCCAGCAGCCCTGGGACTAGCGCCTACAATGAGCAGTTCTTC. Amino acid sequence: CASSPGTSAYNEQFF.

The chain is built from TRBV4-1 and TRBJ2-5; D remains unclear. The CDR3 has 14 amino acids. V dropped 1 base and J dropped 2 bases, with 8 bases sitting between them. Germline loops: CDR1 MGHRA, CDR2 YSYEKL. CDR3 in amino acids: CASSQGLVQETQYF. The DNA of the CDR3 is TGCGCCAGCAGCCAAGGACTCGTTCAAGAGACCCAGTACTTC.

This clone has at least ten counts. Its ends do not fully match the called genes, so a read error is possible. V gene TRBV12-3 or TRBV12-4 combines with J gene TRBJ1-1, with D possibly being TRBD1 (6 bases). The CDR3 consists of 13 residues. The CDR3, as DNA: TGTGCCAGCAGCCTTGACAGGAACACTGTAGCTTTCTTT. Protein: CASSLDRNTVAFF.

On this clone: This CDR3 fails to terminate in the conserved phenylalanine or tryptophan, so it likely reflects a read error. The J gene is TRBJ2-5, the V gene TRBV27, with D perhaps being TRBD1 or TRBD2 (5 bases each). Trimming shortened V by 7 bases and J by 9 bases, and 12 bases separated the two germline ends. The CDR3 spans 11 residues. Looked up from germline, CDR1 is MNHEY and CDR2 is SMNVEV (reference sequence). CDR3 protein: CASTPEGPQYL. The CDR3 nucleotides read TGTGCCAGCACCCCCGAGGGGCCCCAGTACTTA.

This clone was seen ten or more times. A much bigger clone sits one base away, suggesting this may be a read error. V is TRBV27 and J is TRBJ1-2; 9 bases match TRBD1. Germline V gives CDR1 MNHEY, CDR2 SMNVEV (reference sequence). This CDR3 is built from 15 residues. V dropped 5 bases and J dropped 4; count of bases not matched to a gene: 8. The CDR3 DNA follows: TGTGCCAGCAGTCCGCCGGGACAGGGCTCCTATGGCTACACCTTC. Translated: CASSPPGQGSYGYTF.

This clone was detected a few times. It may be a read error: a sequence one base away is much more abundant. The chain carries TRBV12-3 or TRBV12-4 and TRBJ1-1, with 10 bases lining up with TRBD1. This CDR3 is 16 amino acids long. This CDR3 is CASRTIGGTGETAAFF. CDR3 nucleotide sequence: TGTGCCAGCAGGACAATAGGGGGGACAGGGGAGACTGCAGCTTTCTTT.

V usage is TRBV5-1 and J usage is TRBJ2-7, with 8 bases that match TRBD2. V shed 4 bases, J shed 2 bases, and the junction held 11 bases outside the gene matches. The CDR3 runs to 16 residues. Germline V gene sequence: CDR1 SGHRS, CDR2 YFSETQ. The CDR3 coding sequence is TGCGCCAGCAGCCCGACTAGCGTATTATTTCCCTACGAGCAGTACTTC. Amino acids: CASSPTSVLFPYEQYF.

At least ten counts were recorded for this clone. V and J are TRBV5-1 and TRBJ2-1; 11 bases map to TRBD2. Per the germline V gene, CDR1 is SGHRS and CDR2 is YFSETQ. This CDR3 comprises 15 residues. With V trimmed by 4 bases and J by 4 bases, 4 bases remained unmatched. The CDR3: CASSKVAGGYNEQFF. The CDR3 DNA reads as TGCGCCAGCAGCAAGGTAGCGGGAGGGTACAATGAGCAGTTCTTC.

As regards this clone: Being one base from a much bigger clone, this may be a read error. The rearrangement uses TRBV7-8 and TRBJ2-1; D gene unclear. CDR1 and CDR2 (germline): SGHVS, FQNEAQ. Deletions cut 5 bases from V and 0 bases from J, with 8 bases between. The CDR3 totals 14 residues. The CDR3 nucleotides are TGTGCCAGCAGCCGTTCTATCTCCTACAATGAGCAGTTCTTC. Translated, it gives CASSRSISYNEQFF.

The chain joins TRBV9 to TRBJ2-1; D possibly corresponds to TRBD1 (5 bases). Germline V gene sequence: CDR1 SGDLS, CDR2 YYNGEE. With 3 bases removed from V and 0 bases from J, the gap between germline ends came to 10 bases. This CDR3 has 15 residues. CDR3 protein: CASSETDSSYNEQFF. Written as DNA, the CDR3 is TGTGCCAGCAGCGAGACAGACAGCTCCTACAATGAGCAGTTCTTC.

Many counts were recorded for this clone. The chain employs TRBV12-3 or TRBV12-4 and TRBJ2-3; 13 bases line up with TRBD2. After removal of 10 bases from V and 6 bases from J, the junction contained 7 bases not matched to a gene. CDR3 size: 14 residues. The CDR3: CATLLAGGPDTQYF. In nucleotides, the CDR3 is TGTGCCACGTTACTAGCGGGAGGGCCGGATACGCAGTATTTT.

This clone was observed at least ten times. The V and J genes are TRBV5-4 and TRBJ2-1; D not resolved. The V end was cut by 1 base, the J end by 5 bases, with 13 bases between. The CDR3 spans 15 residues. Looked up from germline, CDR1 is SGHNT and CDR2 is YYREEE (reference sequence). CDR3 sequence: CASSLFYSRNNEQFF. CDR3 sequence (DNA): TGTGCCAGCAGCTTGTTTTACAGCCGAAACAATGAGCAGTTCTTC.

This sequence joins TRBV6-1 and TRBJ2-3; D gene unclear. V lost 6 bases, J lost 2 bases, and 15 bases lay in between. CDR3 size: 15 residues. Germline V CDR1 and CDR2: MNHNS, SASEGT. The CDR3 nucleotides are TGTGCCAGCAGCGATGTATCGGTACACACAGATACGCAGTATTTT. Its protein is CASSDVSVHTDTQYF.

This clone was observed at least ten times. The chain is built from TRBV7-3 and TRBJ2-1; TRBD1 aligns across 8 bases. Trimming at V came to 3 bases and at J to 7 bases, leaving 2 bases not matched to a gene. Per the germline V gene, CDR1 is SGHTA and CDR2 is FQGTGA. This CDR3 region has 13 residues. CDR3 in amino acids: CASSLDRANEQFF. The CDR3 DNA reads as TGTGCCAGCAGCTTGGACAGGGCGAATGAGCAGTTCTTC.